The 8 T cell receptor beta chains below come from one sample, sequenced in a study of blood T cell repertoires in COVID-19. Assay used: immunoSEQ multiplex PCR; TCRdb lists only in-frame clones, some missing. The sample has roughly 53,000 clones, 65% to 85% seen once. The sequenced sample was peripheral blood. These receptors all stem from a man between 70 and 80 years old with active or convalescent COVID-19.

This clone was detected only a few times. The V and J genes are TRBV28 and TRBJ1-2; D remains ambiguous. Trimming left V 6 bases short and J 2 bases short, with 25 bases between. Germline V gene lookup returns CDR1 MDHEN and CDR2 SYDVKM. This CDR3 has 18 amino acids. CDR3 nucleotides: TGTGCCAGCAGCCCACCCTACCCGACTCCCGGCGGGAACTATGGCTACACCTTC. This codes for CASSPPYPTPGGNYGYTF.

The CDR3, as DNA: TGTGCCAGCCTTCCTGACAGGGGGCGGACAGATACGCAGTATTTT. Its translation: CASLPDRGRTDTQYF. The V gene is TRBV18, the J gene TRBJ2-3; TRBD1 matches at 10 bases. The germline gives CDR1 KGHSH, CDR2 LQKENI. This CDR3 is 15 amino acids long. J gave up 3 bases and V 8 bases, and 8 bases lay outside the gene matches.

This clone was seen a handful of times. This rearrangement joins TRBV11-2 to TRBJ2-1; 9 nucleotides match TRBD2. Per germline, CDR1 SGHAT and CDR2 FQNNGV. V was pared by 3 bases and J by 9 bases, with 6 bases of the junction left unmatched. The CDR3 runs 14 residues. In DNA, the CDR3 is TGTGCCAGCAGCTTGGGTAGCGGGAGATTTGAGCAGTTCTTC. This gives the protein CASSLGSGRFEQFF.

This chain links TRBV7-3 with TRBJ2-5, with 11 bases identical to TRBD2. V was pared by 4 bases and J by 4 bases, with 2 bases of the junction left unmatched. The germline gives CDR1 SGHTA, CDR2 FQGTGA. The CDR3 sequence is 14 residues long. The CDR3 sequence is CASSSGLAGETQYF. In nucleotides, the CDR3 is TGTGCCAGCAGCTCCGGACTAGCGGGAGAGACCCAGTACTTC.

The rearrangement uses TRBV6-6 and TRBJ1-5; D is uncertain. The CDR3 is made up of 12 amino acids. The V end was cut by 3 bases, the J end by 9 bases, with 9 bases between. Looked up from germline, CDR1 is MNHNY and CDR2 is SVGAGI (reference sequence). The CDR3, as DNA: TGTGCCAGCAGTTATGAATTGCGGCCCCAGCATTTT. It specifies CASSYELRPQHF.

The rearrangement links TRBV19 to TRBJ1-5; D is unresolved. Germline CDR1 reads LNHDA; CDR2 reads SQIVND (reference sequence). Between the trimmed V and J ends, which lost 8 bases and 0 bases, there was a span of 17 bases. The CDR3 is made up of 16 amino acids. The CDR3 sequence: CASAMRESYSNQPQHF. In DNA, the CDR3 is TGTGCCAGTGCAATGCGCGAGTCGTATAGCAATCAGCCCCAGCATTTT.

The chain recombines TRBV14 with TRBJ1-1, with TRBD1 identical over 8 bases. V lost 6 bases, J lost 0 bases, and 6 bases stayed unmatched. The CDR3 has 15 residues. The germline V gene encodes CDR1 SGHDN and CDR2 FVKESK. The CDR3 DNA reads TGTGCCAGCAGACCGGGGACAGGAGTGAACACTGAAGCTTTCTTT. It codes for CASRPGTGVNTEAFF.

The V gene is TRBV3-1 (or the pseudogene TRBV3-2), the J gene TRBJ2-2; D call uncertain. Germline V gives CDR1 LGHDT, CDR2 YNNKEL (reference sequence). CDR3 length: 13 amino acids. V lost 5 bases, J lost 3 bases, and 7 bases lay in between. CDR3 sequence: CASSLRDTGELFF. The DNA for the CDR3 is TGTGCCAGCAGCTTACGAGACACCGGGGAGCTGTTTTTT.